Described below is a single T cell receptor beta chain sequence and its context. This entry belongs to a study of technical replicates of blood from a few donors. V shed 5 bases, J shed 3 bases, and the junction held 6 bases outside the gene matches. The germline gives CDR1 SEHNR, CDR2 FQNEAQ (reference sequence). This CDR3 comprises 14 residues. The protocol was immunoSEQ multiplex PCR, while the TCRdb copy is restricted to in-frame clones and leaves out a portion. The table records fewer than 70,000 clones, more than 70% of them present only once. The TCR sequence derives from a human donor in good health. Some clones in this sample may be carry-over from other donors' samples. J is TRBJ2-7 and V is TRBV7-9, with 8 positions matching TRBD2. Specimen: PBMCs. In DNA, the CDR3 is TGTGCCAGCAGCCCCCGGGGGGGAAACTACGAGCAGTACTTC. It yields the protein CASSPRGGNYEQYF.